Following are 5 T cell receptor beta chains from one sample sequenced in a study of blood T cell repertoires in COVID-19. Profiling relied on immunoSEQ multiplex PCR, and the TCRdb table lists in-frame clones only, not all of them. The data hold some 320,000 clones, with roughly 86% observed a single time. The material sequenced was peripheral blood. The source is a woman aged 45-59 years who had recovered from COVID-19.

The chain links TRBV7-9 to TRBJ2-3, with D possibly TRBD2 on 6 matching bases. Germline values: CDR1 SEHNR, CDR2 FQNEAQ (reference sequence). Trimming cost V 6 bases and J 1 base, with 14 bases left between them. This CDR3 contains 15 residues. The CDR3, as DNA: TGTGCCAGCAGGGGGACTGGTGGGGGCACAGATACGCAGTATTTT. Amino acid sequence: CASRGTGGGTDTQYF.

This chain joins TRBV7-8 and TRBJ2-2; TRBD2 aligns across 12 bases. The CDR3 totals 17 residues. Germline loops: CDR1 SGHVS, CDR2 FQNEAQ. J lost 5 bases, V lost 3 bases, and 7 bases had no gene match. In nucleotides, the CDR3 is TGTGCCAGCAGCTTTTCTAGCGGGGGGGTGAGAACCGGGGAGCTGTTTTTT. Its protein product is CASSFSSGGVRTGELFF.

V usage is TRBV4-3 and J usage is TRBJ2-7, with 9 bases fitting TRBD2. This CDR3 has 16 residues. V was pared by 3 bases and J by 0 bases, with 6 bases of the junction left unmatched. Germline values: CDR1 LGHNA, CDR2 YSLEER. CDR3 residues: CASSQRLAELSYEQYF. The CDR3 DNA sequence: TGCGCCAGCAGCCAGAGACTAGCGGAACTCTCCTACGAGCAGTACTTC.

The genes are TRBV30 and TRBJ1-2; possible D gene TRBD1, 5 bases. The CDR3 has 13 residues. Trimming removed 5 bases at V and 4 bases at J, with 14 bases between. Germline assignment: CDR1 GTSNPN and CDR2 SVGIG (reference sequence). In DNA, the CDR3 is TGTGCCTGGGGAAGGGGAACGATCTATGGCTACACCTTC. As protein: CAWGRGTIYGYTF.

V and J are TRBV29-1 and TRBJ2-1; TRBD2 might be the D (5 bases). The CDR3 totals 12 residues. The V gene's germline CDR1 is SQVTM and CDR2 ANQGSEA. V was cut by 8 bases and J by 7 bases, with 15 bases left in between. This chain's CDR3 is CSSSSGGNEQFF. The CDR3 DNA sequence: TGCAGCTCATCCAGCGGTGGGAATGAGCAGTTCTTC.